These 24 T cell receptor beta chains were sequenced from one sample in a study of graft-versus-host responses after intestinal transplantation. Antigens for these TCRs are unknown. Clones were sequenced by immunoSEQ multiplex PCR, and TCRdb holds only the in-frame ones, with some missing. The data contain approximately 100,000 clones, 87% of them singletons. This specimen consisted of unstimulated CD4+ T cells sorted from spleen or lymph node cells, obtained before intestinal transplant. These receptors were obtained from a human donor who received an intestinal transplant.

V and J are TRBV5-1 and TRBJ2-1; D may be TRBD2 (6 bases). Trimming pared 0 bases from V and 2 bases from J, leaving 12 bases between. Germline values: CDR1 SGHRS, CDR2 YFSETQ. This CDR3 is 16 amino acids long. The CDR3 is CASSLEGLSAYNEQFF. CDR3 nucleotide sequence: TGCGCCAGCAGCTTGGAGGGACTGTCCGCCTACAATGAGCAGTTCTTC.

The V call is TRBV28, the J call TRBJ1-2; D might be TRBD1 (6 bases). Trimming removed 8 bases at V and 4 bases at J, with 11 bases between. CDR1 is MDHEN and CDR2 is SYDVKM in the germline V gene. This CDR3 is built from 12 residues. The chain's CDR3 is CASSRGSYGYTF. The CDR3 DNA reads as TGTGCCAGCTCCAGGGGCTCCTATGGCTACACCTTC.

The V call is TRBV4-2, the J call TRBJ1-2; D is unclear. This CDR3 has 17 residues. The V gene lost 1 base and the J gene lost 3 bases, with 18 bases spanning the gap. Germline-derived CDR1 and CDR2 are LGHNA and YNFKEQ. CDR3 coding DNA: TGTGCCAGCAGCCAAGCTAACGGCGGGGAATCTTACTATGGCTACACCTTC. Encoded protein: CASSQANGGESYYGYTF.

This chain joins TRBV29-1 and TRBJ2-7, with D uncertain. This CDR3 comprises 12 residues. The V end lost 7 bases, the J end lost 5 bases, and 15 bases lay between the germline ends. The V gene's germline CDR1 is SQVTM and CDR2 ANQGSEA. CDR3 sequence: CSGSDGRNEQYF. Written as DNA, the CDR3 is TGCAGCGGAAGCGACGGTCGGAACGAGCAGTACTTC.

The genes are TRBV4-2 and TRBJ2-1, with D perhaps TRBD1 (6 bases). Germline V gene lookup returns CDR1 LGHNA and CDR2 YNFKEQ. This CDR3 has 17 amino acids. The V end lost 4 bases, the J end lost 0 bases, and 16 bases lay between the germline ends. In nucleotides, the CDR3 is TGTGCCAGCAGCCGATCTAGAGGGACATTCTCCTACAATGAGCAGTTCTTC. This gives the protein CASSRSRGTFSYNEQFF.

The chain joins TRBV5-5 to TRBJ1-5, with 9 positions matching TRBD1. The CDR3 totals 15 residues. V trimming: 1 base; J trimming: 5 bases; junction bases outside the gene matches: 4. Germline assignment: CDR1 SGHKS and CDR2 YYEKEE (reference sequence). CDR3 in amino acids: CASSLLGQGHQPQHF. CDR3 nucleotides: TGTGCCAGCAGCTTGCTCGGACAGGGGCATCAGCCCCAGCATTTT.

Written as DNA, the CDR3 is TGCGCCAGCACCTCACGACAGGGGAGGACAGATACGCAGTATTTT. Its translation is CASTSRQGRTDTQYF. This chain links TRBV5-1 with TRBJ2-3; TRBD1 aligns across 8 bases. The CDR3 totals 15 residues. V trimming: 6 bases; J trimming: 3 bases; junction bases outside the gene matches: 9. The germline V gene encodes CDR1 SGHRS and CDR2 YFSETQ.

The CDR3 DNA reads as TGCGCCAGCAGCTGGACTAGCGGGAGTACCTACGAGCAGTACTTC. Amino acid sequence: CASSWTSGSTYEQYF. The chain links TRBV5-1 to TRBJ2-7, with 13 positions matching TRBD2. The CDR3 runs to 15 residues. Germline assignment: CDR1 SGHRS and CDR2 YFSETQ. V lost 3 bases, J lost 2 bases, and 2 bases stayed unmatched.

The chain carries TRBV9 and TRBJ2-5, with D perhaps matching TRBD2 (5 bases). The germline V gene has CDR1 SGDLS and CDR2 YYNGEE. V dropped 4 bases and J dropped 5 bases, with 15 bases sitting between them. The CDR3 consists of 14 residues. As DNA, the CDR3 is TGTGCCAGCAGCCCAGGAAGGGAGCGGGAGACCCAGTACTTC. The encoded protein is CASSPGRERETQYF.

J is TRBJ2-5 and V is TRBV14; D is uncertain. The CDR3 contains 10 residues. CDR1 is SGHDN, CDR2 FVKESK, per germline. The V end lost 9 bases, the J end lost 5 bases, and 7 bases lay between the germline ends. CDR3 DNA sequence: TGTGCCAGGCCCCTGGAGACCCAGTACTTC. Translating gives CARPLETQYF.

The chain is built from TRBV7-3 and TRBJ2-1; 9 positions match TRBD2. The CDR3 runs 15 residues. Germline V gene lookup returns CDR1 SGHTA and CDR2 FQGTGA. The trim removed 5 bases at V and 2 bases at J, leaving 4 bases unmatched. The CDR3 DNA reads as TGTGCCAGCAGCCTCCTAGCGGGGACCTACAATGAGCAGTTCTTC. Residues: CASSLLAGTYNEQFF.

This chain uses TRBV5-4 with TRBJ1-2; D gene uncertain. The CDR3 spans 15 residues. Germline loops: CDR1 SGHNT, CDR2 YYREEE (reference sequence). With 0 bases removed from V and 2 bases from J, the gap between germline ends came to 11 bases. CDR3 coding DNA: TGTGCCAGCAGCTTGGCCGGCAGGTGGAACTATGGCTACACCTTC. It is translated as CASSLAGRWNYGYTF.

CDR3 bases: TGTGCCAGCAGTTACTTCTCGGGAGGGGGGAGGTACGAGCAGTACTTC. This encodes CASSYFSGGGRYEQYF. The V and J genes are TRBV6-6 and TRBJ2-7; 8 bases match TRBD2. The CDR3 runs to 16 residues. After removal of 1 base from V and 4 bases from J, the junction contained 9 bases not matched to a gene. The germline CDR1 and CDR2 sequences are MNHNY and SVGAGI (reference sequence).

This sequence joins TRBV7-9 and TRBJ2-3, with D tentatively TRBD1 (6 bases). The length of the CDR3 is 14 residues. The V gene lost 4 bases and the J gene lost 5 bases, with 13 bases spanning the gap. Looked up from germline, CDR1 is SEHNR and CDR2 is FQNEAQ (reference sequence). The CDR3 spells CASSYGQIEDTQYF. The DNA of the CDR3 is TGTGCCAGCAGCTATGGACAGATAGAAGATACGCAGTATTTT.

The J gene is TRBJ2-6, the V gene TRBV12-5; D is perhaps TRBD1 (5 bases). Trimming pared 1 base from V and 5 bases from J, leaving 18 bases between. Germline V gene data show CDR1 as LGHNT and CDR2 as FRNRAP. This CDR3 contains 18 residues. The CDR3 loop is CASGLATAGQSRANVLTF. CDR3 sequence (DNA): TGTGCTAGTGGTTTGGCTACTGCAGGACAAAGTCGGGCCAACGTCCTGACTTTC.

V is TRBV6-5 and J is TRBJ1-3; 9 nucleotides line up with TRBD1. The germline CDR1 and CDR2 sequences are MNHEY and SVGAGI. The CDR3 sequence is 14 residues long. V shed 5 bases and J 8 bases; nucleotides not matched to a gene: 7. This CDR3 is CASSEETGGHTIYF. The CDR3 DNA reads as TGTGCCAGCAGTGAAGAGACAGGGGGACACACCATATATTTT.

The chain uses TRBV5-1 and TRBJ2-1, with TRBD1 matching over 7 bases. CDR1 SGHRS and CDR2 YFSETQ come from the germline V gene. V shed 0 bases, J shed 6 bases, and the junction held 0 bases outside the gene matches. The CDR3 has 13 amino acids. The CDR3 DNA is TGCGCCAGCAGCTTGGGGACAGGCAATGAGCAGTTCTTC. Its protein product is CASSLGTGNEQFF.

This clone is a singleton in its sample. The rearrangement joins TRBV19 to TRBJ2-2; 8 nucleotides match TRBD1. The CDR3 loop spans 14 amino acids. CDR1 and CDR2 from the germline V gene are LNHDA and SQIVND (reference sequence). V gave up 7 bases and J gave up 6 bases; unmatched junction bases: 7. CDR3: CASMVRGQAGELFF. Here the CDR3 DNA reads TGTGCCAGTATGGTCAGGGGGCAGGCCGGGGAGCTGTTTTTT. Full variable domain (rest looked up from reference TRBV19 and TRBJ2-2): DGGITQSPKYLFRKEGQNVTLSCEQNLNHDAMYWYRQDPGQGLRLIYYSQIVNDFQKGDIAEGYSVSREKKESFPLTVTSAQKNPTAFYLCASMVRGQAGELFFGEGSRLTVL.

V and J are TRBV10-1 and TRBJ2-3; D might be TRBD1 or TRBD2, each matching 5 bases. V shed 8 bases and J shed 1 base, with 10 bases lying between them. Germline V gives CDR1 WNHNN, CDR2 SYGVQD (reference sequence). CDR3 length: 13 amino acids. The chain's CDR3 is CASGGFGTDTQYF. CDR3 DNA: TGCGCCAGCGGGGGTTTCGGCACAGATACGCAGTATTTT.

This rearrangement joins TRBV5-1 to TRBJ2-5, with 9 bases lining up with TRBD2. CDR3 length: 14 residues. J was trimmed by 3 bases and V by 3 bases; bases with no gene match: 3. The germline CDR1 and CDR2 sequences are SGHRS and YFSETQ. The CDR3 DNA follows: TGCGCCAGCAGCTGGGAGCGGGAGGAAGAGACCCAGTACTTC. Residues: CASSWEREEETQYF.

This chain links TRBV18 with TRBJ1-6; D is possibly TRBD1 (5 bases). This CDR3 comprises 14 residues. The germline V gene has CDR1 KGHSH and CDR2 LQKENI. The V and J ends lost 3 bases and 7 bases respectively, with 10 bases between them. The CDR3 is CASSPGTENSPLHF. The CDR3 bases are TGTGCCAGCTCACCGGGGACCGAGAATTCACCCCTCCACTTT.

In DNA form, the CDR3 reads TGTGCCTGGAATCTAGCAACAGATACGCAGTATTTT. It encodes CAWNLATDTQYF. V usage is TRBV30 and J usage is TRBJ2-3, with D possibly being TRBD2 (5 bases). Germline V CDR1 and CDR2: GTSNPN, SVGIG (reference sequence). This CDR3 spans 12 amino acids. The germline V and J ends were trimmed by 4 bases and 3 bases, with 8 bases remaining between them.

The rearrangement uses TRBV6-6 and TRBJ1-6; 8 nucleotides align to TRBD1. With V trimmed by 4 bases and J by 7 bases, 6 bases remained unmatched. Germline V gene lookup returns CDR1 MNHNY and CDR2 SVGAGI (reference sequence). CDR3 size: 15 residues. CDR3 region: CASSSGQAKNSPLHF. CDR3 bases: TGTGCCAGCAGTTCGGGACAGGCGAAGAATTCACCCCTCCACTTT.

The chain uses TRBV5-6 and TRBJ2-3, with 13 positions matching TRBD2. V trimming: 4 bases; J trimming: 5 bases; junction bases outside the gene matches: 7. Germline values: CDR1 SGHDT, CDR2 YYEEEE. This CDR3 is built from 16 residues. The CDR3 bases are TGTGCCAGCAGCCCCAGACTAGCGGGAGGTCTAGATACGCAGTATTTT. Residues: CASSPRLAGGLDTQYF.